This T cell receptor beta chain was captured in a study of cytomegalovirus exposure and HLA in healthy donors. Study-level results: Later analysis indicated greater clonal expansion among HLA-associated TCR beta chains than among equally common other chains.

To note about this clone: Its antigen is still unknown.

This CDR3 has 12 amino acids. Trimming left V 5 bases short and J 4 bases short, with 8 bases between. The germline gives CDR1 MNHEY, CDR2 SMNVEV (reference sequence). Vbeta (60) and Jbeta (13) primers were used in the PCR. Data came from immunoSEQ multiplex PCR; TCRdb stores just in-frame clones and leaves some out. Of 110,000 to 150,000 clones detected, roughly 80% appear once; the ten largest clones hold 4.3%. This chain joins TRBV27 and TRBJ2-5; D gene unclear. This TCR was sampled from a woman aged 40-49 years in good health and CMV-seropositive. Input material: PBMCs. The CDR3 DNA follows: TGTGCCAGCAGTCGATACGGAGAGACCCAGTACTTC. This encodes CASSRYGETQYF.